Detailed here is one TCR beta chain. What this receptor recognizes is not known. No per-base quality is available; no much larger clone lies one base away. These data belong to a study of blood T cell repertoires in COVID-19 (dated by TCRdb to 2020 to 2021). Study-wide context: Collaborator samples came from the United States, Italy and Spain and covered acute and convalescent phases of COVID-19. The material from the prospective study consisted of cDNA or gDNA derived from T cells, B-cell-depleted T cells, or PBMCs. Subjects who had been exposed to COVID-19, were actively infected with it, or had recovered from it provided the deeply sampled blood TCRbeta repertoires that made up the dataset. The repertoires were released in a freely available public database intended as a resource for research on the immune response to SARS-CoV-2. Samples came from the ongoing ImmuneRACE study (first 160 participants) plus 1,254 subjects from 6 global collaborators. The sample metadata nearly always contained a de-identified subject ID, COVID-19 status, age in years and sex. HLA class I and class II types, where available, came from metadata supplied by the sample provider rather than from assay-based typing.

TCRbeta CDR3 regions were amplified from genomic DNA using the immunoSEQ Assay, a bias-controlled multiplex PCR. In the source study's methods: The number of nucleated cells in each sample was estimated by amplification of reference gene primers within the assay. To quantify the absolute abundance of each unique TCRbeta CDR3 rearrangement, sequence reads were collapsed and filtered. For each sample, productive Simpson clonality was calculated as the square root of Simpson's diversity index over productive rearrangements. TCRdb obtained this table from immuneACCESS and retained in-frame rearrangements with V and J assigned. These tables miss some clones; where compared with another copy, unresolved V genes account for less than half of the shortfall, and the remainder is unexplained. V, J and clone size reflect that table, while D and trimming were determined from the DNA. This sample holds over 400,000 clones; approximately 91% were observed only once. The ten largest clones capture just over 8% of the sample.

Participants in the prospective study were aged roughly 18 to 89 years, lived in over 20 United States geographic areas, and enrolled through a virtual design. In the prospective study, participants were assigned to cohorts based on the clinical history participants reported in a screening survey and a study questionnaire. Recovered participants in ImmuneRACE Cohort 3 were defined as having two consecutive negative NP/OP PCR tests, clearance from a healthcare professional, or resolution of symptoms. Mobile phlebotomists in the prospective study collected whole blood, serum and a nasopharyngeal or oropharyngeal swab from every participant. Participants in the prospective study had the option to provide additional blood draws and questionnaires over a roughly 2-month period. Blood samples from the prospective study were shipped frozen or at room temperature prior to DNA extraction. From the germline V gene, CDR1 is KGHSH and CDR2 is LQKENI. Taken from cysteine to phenylalanine, the CDR3 has 14 residues. Kept here is only the CDR3 DNA, which spans 42 bases and is read in frame from base 1. V is clipped by 6 bases and J by 2 bases, and the sequence between their germline boundaries is 13 bases long.

General conclusions and limits of the study: The quantity of clinical and demographic metadata differed by source and by participant and was supplied without curation.

The V and J genes are TRBV18 and TRBJ1-1, with the D segment identity uncertain. Material: PBMCs or T cells enriched from blood (not recorded which). The sequence derives from an older woman who had recovered from COVID-19. The sequence in DNA is TGTGCCAGCTCCCAGGATACAGCAAACACTGAAGCTTTCTTT. Translated, this gives CASSQDTANTEAFF.